A single sample gave rise to the 32 T cell receptor beta chains below, sequenced in a study of post-analysis software for immune sequencing data. The study, taken as a whole, reports: Patients showed TRBV5-6, TRBV5-1 and TRBV20-1 among a handful of TRBV segments more frequent than in controls.

No cognate antigen is known for these TCRs. TCR beta cDNA libraries included unique molecular identifiers. TCRdb reanalysed the PCR reads using MiXCR and keeps one entry per CDR3 protein. The table has 150,000 to 200,000 distinct CDR3 sequences, around 28% seen once. Sequences were obtained from blood. All receptors come from a girl under 18 with multiple sclerosis.

The V call is TRBV5-1, the J call TRBJ1-2; D is possibly TRBD1 (6 bases). The germline V and J ends were trimmed by 7 bases and 4 bases, with 20 bases remaining between them. CDR3 length: 15 residues. Germline V CDR1 and CDR2: SGHRS, YFSETQ. The CDR3 region has the DNA TGCGCCAGCTCCAGGGGTGAACGGGCCGGCTATGGCTACACCTTC. Residues: CASSRGERAGYGYTF.

This clonotype was detected a few times. The chain links TRBV5-1 to TRBJ2-5; a weak D match, TRBD2 (6 bases). V was shortened by 4 bases and J by 5 bases, with 12 bases between the two germline ends. Germline values: CDR1 SGHRS, CDR2 YFSETQ. There are 13 residues in the CDR3. Here the CDR3 reads CASSPTRSETQYF. As DNA, the CDR3 is TGCGCCAGCAGCCCGACTAGATCGGAGACCCAGTACTTC.

This clonotype showed up many times. V is TRBV5-6 and J is TRBJ1-2; 8 bases align to TRBD1. Germline assignment: CDR1 SGHDT and CDR2 YYEEEE. The length of the CDR3 is 14 residues. Trimming took 3 bases from V and 8 from J; bases not matched to a gene: 9. Here the CDR3 reads CASSSTGEGQGYTF. In DNA form, the CDR3 reads TGTGCCAGCAGCTCGACAGGGGAAGGTCAGGGCTACACCTTC. Looking up the rest from reference TRBV5-6 and TRBJ1-2 gives the full variable domain: DAGVTQSPTHLIKTRGQQVTLRCSPKSGHDTVSWYQQALGQGPQFIFQYYEEEERQRGNFPDRFSGHQFPNYSSELNVNALLLGDSALYLCASSSTGEGQGYTFGSGTRLTVV.

This clonotype was picked up a small number of times. The J gene is TRBJ2-1, the V gene TRBV28; TRBD2 might be the D (5 bases). Trimming left V 4 bases short and J 13 bases short, with 23 bases between. This CDR3 is built from 15 residues. Germline CDR1 and CDR2: MDHEN and SYDVKM. Here the CDR3 reads CASSSVARRAETQFF. The CDR3 nucleotides are TGTGCCAGCAGTTCCGTGGCCAGGCGGGCAGAGACCCAGTTCTTC. Based on the CDR3 plus reference TRBV28 and TRBJ2-1, the full variable domain is DVKVTQSSRYLVKRTGEKVFLECVQDMDHENMFWYRQDPGLGLRLIYFSYDVKMKEKGDIPEGYSVSREKKERFSLILESASTNQTSMYLCASSSVARRAETQFFGPGTRLTVL.

The chain uses TRBV12-3 or TRBV12-4 and TRBJ1-6; D unresolved. V was pared by 4 bases and J by 10 bases, with 14 bases between. This CDR3 contains 14 residues. The CDR3 protein is CASSSGGRRSPLHF. In nucleotides, the CDR3 is TGTGCCAGCAGTTCCGGAGGACGTCGGTCACCCCTCCACTTT.

This clonotype turned up a few times. J is TRBJ2-1 and V is TRBV12-3 or TRBV12-4; no definite D call. The germline V and J ends were trimmed by 2 bases and 5 bases, with 19 bases remaining between them. The CDR3 sequence is 17 residues long. The CDR3, as DNA: TGTGCCAGCAGTTTAAGTGCCTTTACCGTGCTAAACAATGAGCAGTTCTTC. It is translated as CASSLSAFTVLNNEQFF.

This clonotype was picked up a small number of times. The chain uses TRBV6-4 and TRBJ2-1; TRBD2 agrees at 7 bases. The J call could be wrong; TRBJ2-7 is a better fit for the DNA end. The CDR3 loop spans 16 amino acids. Germline V gene sequence: CDR1 MRHNA, CDR2 SNTAGT. The CDR3 DNA reads TGTGCCAGCAAACTCCTAGCGGAAAGCTCCTACAATGAGCAGTACTTC. Residues: CASKLLAESSYNEQYF.

This clonotype has at least ten counts. This sequence joins TRBV29-1 and TRBJ2-1; D unclear. The V gene lost 3 bases and the J gene lost 6 bases, with 6 bases spanning the gap. The germline CDR1 and CDR2 sequences are SQVTM and ANQGSEA. The CDR3 is 11 residues long. The DNA for the CDR3 is TGCAGCGTTGATCGGCGCAATGAGCAGTTCTTC. Translation: CSVDRRNEQFF.

V usage is TRBV12-5 and J usage is TRBJ2-3; 7 bases are a match to TRBD1. The length of the CDR3 is 14 residues. Per germline, CDR1 LGHNT and CDR2 FRNRAP. V gave up 7 bases and J gave up 4 bases; unmatched junction bases: 8. The CDR3 sequence is CASEGGQRPDTQYF. The CDR3, as DNA: TGTGCTAGTGAAGGGGGACAGAGACCAGATACGCAGTATTTT.

A note on this clonotype: Possible read error: a much larger clone is one base away. The chain employs TRBV29-1 and TRBJ2-1; no definite D call. Near its end, the DNA agrees better with TRBJ2-7, so the J call may be wrong. Germline CDR1 reads SQVTM; CDR2 reads ANQGSEA. The CDR3 extends over 13 amino acids. The CDR3 DNA reads as TGCAGCGTCCTCCGGAGCTCCTACAATGAGCAGTACTTC. The encoded protein is CSVLRSSYNEQYF.

Worth noting for this clonotype: The junction shows a germline mismatch at one end, possibly a read error. This chain joins TRBV7-2 and TRBJ2-3; 7 nucleotides line up with TRBD2. Germline CDR1 SGHTA, CDR2 FQGNSA. This CDR3 spans 13 amino acids. The CDR3 sequence: CARGGSNTGTQYF. The CDR3 DNA follows: TGTGCCAGAGGCGGGAGCAACACAGGTACGCAGTATTTT.

The rearrangement links TRBV18 to TRBJ1-1, with TRBD1 as a possible D gene (5 bases). CDR3 length: 16 amino acids. V shed 3 bases and J shed 5 bases, with 19 bases lying between them. CDR1 is KGHSH, CDR2 LQKENI, per germline. Here the CDR3 DNA reads TGTGCCAGCTCACCTTGGGACCCCTCTGGGGGGACTGAAGCTTTCTTT. Translation: CASSPWDPSGGTEAFF.

The chain carries TRBV20-1 and TRBJ1-4; 7 bases line up with TRBD1. CDR1 DFQATT and CDR2 SNEGSKA come from the germline V gene (reference sequence). The J segment lost 0 bases and the V segment lost 7 bases, leaving 5 bases of the junction unmatched. The CDR3 runs 14 residues. The CDR3 DNA follows: TGCAGTGTAAGACAGGGCTCAACTAATGAAAAACTGTTTTTT. It encodes CSVRQGSTNEKLFF.

With respect to this clonotype: A read error is possible here, since a much larger clone lies one base away. The chain recombines TRBV20-1 with TRBJ2-5; D might be TRBD2 (5 bases). The CDR3 has 10 amino acids. Per the germline V gene, CDR1 is DFQATT and CDR2 is SNEGSKA (reference sequence). The V end was cut by 6 bases, the J end by 9 bases, with 11 bases between. As DNA, the CDR3 is TGCAGTGCCCAGCAGGAGGCCCAGTACTTC. Residues: CSAQQEAQYF.

This clonotype has a count of ten or more. This chain links TRBV12-3 or TRBV12-4 with TRBJ2-5; TRBD2 agrees at 8 bases. Trimming at V came to 1 base and at J to 4 bases, leaving 8 bases not matched to a gene. The CDR3 is 16 amino acids. CDR3 residues: CASSLGFGTRPETQYF. CDR3 in DNA: TGTGCCAGCAGTTTAGGGTTCGGGACTAGACCAGAGACCCAGTACTTC.

The V gene is TRBV5-1, the J gene TRBJ1-1, with D possibly matching TRBD1 (5 bases). The CDR3 consists of 13 residues. The V end was cut by 7 bases, the J end by 1 base, with 11 bases between. Germline CDR1 is SGHRS and CDR2 is YFSETQ. CDR3: CASGGRANTEAFF. The CDR3, as DNA: TGCGCCAGCGGTGGCAGGGCGAACACTGAAGCTTTCTTT. The whole variable domain, remainder taken from reference TRBV5-1 and TRBJ1-1, is KAGVTQTPRYLIKTRGQQVTLSCSPISGHRSVSWYQQTPGQGLQFLFEYFSETQRNKGNFPGRFSGRQFSNSRSEMNVSTLELGDSALYLCASGGRANTEAFFGQGTRLTVV.

J is TRBJ1-1 and V is TRBV19; no definite D call. The CDR3 covers 14 residues. Germline CDR1 LNHDA, CDR2 SQIVND (reference sequence). Trimming removed 2 bases from V and 1 base from J, with 8 bases in between. The chain's CDR3 is CASSILSKNTEAFF. Written as DNA, the CDR3 is TGTGCCAGTAGTATACTATCAAAGAACACTGAAGCTTTCTTT.

The rearrangement joins TRBV4-1 to TRBJ2-3; D unresolved. Trimming stripped 0 bases from V and 10 bases from J, with 5 bases between. This CDR3 is 11 amino acids long. The V gene's germline CDR1 is MGHRA and CDR2 YSYEKL. The CDR3 protein is CASSQDGAQYF. The CDR3 region has the DNA TGCGCCAGCAGCCAAGATGGAGCGCAGTATTTT.

About this clonotype: A much bigger clone sits one base away, suggesting this may be a read error. V gene TRBV7-8 combines with J gene TRBJ2-7; no firm D call. The CDR3 consists of 14 residues. Germline CDR1 is SGHVS and CDR2 is FQNEAQ. The chain's CDR3 is CTSSTQDSSYEQYF. The CDR3 nucleotides are TGTACCAGCAGCACGCAGGATAGCTCCTACGAGCAGTACTTC.

In this sample, this clonotype turned up a few times. In DNA form, the CDR3 reads TGTGCCAGCAGCCAAGTACGTGATGCTGAGCAGTTCTTC. It yields the protein CASSQVRDAEQFF. The rearrangement joins TRBV3-1 to TRBJ2-1; no firm D call. V dropped 1 base and J dropped 9 bases, with 10 bases sitting between them. Germline loops: CDR1 LGHDT, CDR2 YNNKEL (reference sequence). CDR3 length: 13 amino acids.

Ten or more counts support this clonotype. The J gene is TRBJ2-1, the V gene TRBV7-8; no clear D. V gave up 1 base and J gave up 6 bases, with 10 bases separating them. The CDR3 spans 14 residues. Germline V lookup: CDR1 SGHVS, CDR2 FQNEAQ. The CDR3 coding sequence is TGTGCCAGCAGCTTAGGAGCCGGTCTCAATGAGCAGTTCTTC. Translated, it gives CASSLGAGLNEQFF.

This clonotype was detected ten times or more. The chain joins TRBV20-1 to TRBJ2-7; D is tentatively TRBD1 or TRBD2 (5 bases each). V lost 6 bases, J lost 2 bases, and 17 bases lay in between. The CDR3 loop spans 14 amino acids. Germline V gene sequence: CDR1 DFQATT, CDR2 SNEGSKA (reference sequence). The CDR3 DNA is TGCAGTGCCGAGGGGAGCGGTAATCCCTACGAGCAGTACTTC. This gives the protein CSAEGSGNPYEQYF.

V usage is TRBV20-1 and J usage is TRBJ1-5; no clear D gene. V gave up 1 base and J gave up 3 bases, with 13 bases separating them. Per the germline V gene, CDR1 is DFQATT and CDR2 is SNEGSKA (reference sequence). This CDR3 region has 15 residues. The CDR3, as DNA: TGCAGTGCTAGAGGGAGGGCTCTTCACAATCAGCCCCAGCATTTT. Translated: CSARGRALHNQPQHF.

This clonotype was picked up many times. The genes are TRBV28 and TRBJ2-1; 9 nucleotides line up with TRBD2. The CDR3 consists of 15 residues. Germline assignment: CDR1 MDHEN and CDR2 SYDVKM. The trim removed 5 bases at V and 5 bases at J, leaving 7 bases unmatched. CDR3 loop: CASSPAGGRDNEQFF. The DNA of the CDR3 is TGTGCCAGCAGTCCCGCGGGAGGGAGGGACAATGAGCAGTTCTTC.

This clonotype was recorded at least ten times. This chain connects TRBV6-4 to TRBJ1-5; D unclear. The CDR3 is 11 residues long. Trimming took 2 bases from V and 11 from J, leaving 7 bases between them. CDR1 is MRHNA, CDR2 SNTAGT, per germline. The CDR3 nucleotides read TGTGCCAGCAGTGACCGATGTTCCCAGCATTTT. It is translated as CASSDRCSQHF.

About this clonotype itself: A much larger clone lies a single base off, so this may be a read error. V gene TRBV12-3 or TRBV12-4 combines with J gene TRBJ2-3; D remains ambiguous. The CDR3 covers 12 residues. With 7 bases removed from V and 10 bases from J, the gap between germline ends came to 15 bases. CDR3 region: CASTPGAQAQYF. The CDR3 coding sequence is TGTGCCAGCACCCCTGGAGCTCAAGCGCAGTATTTT.

A remark on this clonotype: This may stem from a read error, because a much larger clone lies one nucleotide away. The rearrangement joins TRBV12-3 or TRBV12-4 to TRBJ2-1; 8 bases are shared with TRBD2. CDR3 length equals 15 residues. The CDR3 protein is CASSLGLAFYDEQFF. For the CDR3, the DNA is TGTGCCAGCAGTTTAGGACTAGCGTTCTACGATGAGCAGTTCTTC.

In the case of this clonotype: At one end the junction does not follow the germline gene, possibly because of a read error. The V and J genes are TRBV10-3 and TRBJ2-7; 7 bases map to TRBD1. Germline lookup yields CDR1 ENHRY and CDR2 SYGVKD. This CDR3 is 15 amino acids long. CDR3 nucleotide sequence: TGTGCCACCAGTGAGTCGACAGGGAGCCCCTGCGAGCAGTACTTC. Its protein product is CATSESTGSPCEQYF.

This clonotype has only a few counts. V is TRBV27 and J is TRBJ2-3; D may be TRBD1 (5 bases). V was cut by 2 bases and J by 4 bases, with 16 bases left in between. The CDR3 length is 16 residues. Germline-derived CDR1 and CDR2 are MNHEY and SMNVEV (reference sequence). CDR3 sequence: CASSLEAGFVPDTQYF. In DNA form, the CDR3 reads TGTGCCAGCAGTTTAGAGGCAGGGTTTGTTCCAGATACGCAGTATTTT.

The J gene is TRBJ2-2, the V gene TRBV25-1, with D perhaps matching TRBD2 (5 bases). CDR1 MGHDK and CDR2 SYGVNS come from the germline V gene. V lost 7 bases, J lost 4 bases, and 22 bases lay in between. The CDR3 is made up of 17 amino acids. DNA of the CDR3: TGTGCCAGCACCGACCAACAGATCGGGGAAACCACCGGGGAGCTGTTTTTT. Its protein product is CASTDQQIGETTGELFF.

This clonotype is a singleton in its sample. An end of the junction differs from the germline gene, which may be a read error. In DNA, the CDR3 is TGTACCAGCAGTTACTTCCCTACGGCCACTCGGGACGAGCAGTACTTC. Protein sequence: CTSSYFPTATRDEQYF. The rearrangement links TRBV6-5 to TRBJ2-7; no definite D call. The CDR3 is 16 amino acids. CDR1 and CDR2 (germline): MNHEY, SVGAGI.

This chain connects TRBV5-6 to TRBJ1-2, with 9 nucleotides matching TRBD1. The CDR3 loop spans 14 amino acids. Germline lookup yields CDR1 SGHDT and CDR2 YYEEEE. Germline trimming cut 4 bases from V and 3 bases from J; bases unmatched to any gene: 4. CDR3 amino acids: CASSAGQGDYGYTF. CDR3 DNA sequence: TGTGCCAGCAGCGCGGGACAGGGTGACTATGGCTACACCTTC. Looking up the rest from reference TRBV5-6 and TRBJ1-2 gives the full variable domain: DAGVTQSPTHLIKTRGQQVTLRCSPKSGHDTVSWYQQALGQGPQFIFQYYEEEERQRGNFPDRFSGHQFPNYSSELNVNALLLGDSALYLCASSAGQGDYGYTFGSGTRLTVV.